This TCR beta chain is drawn from a study of T-cell reconstitution after alpha-beta-depleted transplantation in children. As regards this clonotype: Antigen: not known.

General study results and limits: Recipient T cells and thymic progenitors that survived gave rise to the high TCRbeta diversity observed at day 60 in some patients.

Unique molecular identifiers were incorporated into the prepared TCRbeta library. TCRdb reprocessed the PCR reads with MiXCR, giving one entry per CDR3 protein. Of about a million distinct CDR3 sequences in the sample, about 29% were seen once. The CDR3 contains 14 residues. V shed 3 bases and J shed 6 bases, with 14 bases lying between them. This specimen consisted of PBMCs, mostly from graft donor cells, obtained 360 days after TCRalphabeta/CD19-depleted stem cell transplant. This rearrangement joins TRBV12-3 or TRBV12-4 to TRBJ1-1; D is perhaps TRBD1 (6 bases). This receptor was obtained from a boy younger than two who had a stem cell transplant for SCID, so the T cells may come from the graft donor. CDR3 amino acids: CASSFSWGQAEAFF. The CDR3 nucleotides read TGTGCCAGCAGTTTTTCCTGGGGGCAGGCTGAAGCTTTCTTT.